This T cell receptor beta chain was recovered during a study of T cell repertoires in cytomegalovirus infection (dated by TCRdb to the late 2010s). For context, the study as a whole: Donor HLA type was relevant to the analysis, because carriage of CMV infection together with the matching HLA type was indicated by public TCR beta signatures.

V loses 4 bases, J loses 6 bases, and the germline ends lie 18 bases apart. The germline V gene yields SGDLS for CDR1 and YYNGEE for CDR2. The CDR3 contains 15 residues, cysteine and phenylalanine counted. The DNA shown is the 45-base CDR3, in frame from base 1. Sequenced using an Illumina HiSeq 1500. TCRdb passed the public sequencing reads through fastp at Q25 and MiXCR, retaining productive beta sequences. Every entry covers one CDR3 protein and lists the most common genes and DNA from its rows. The table for this sample lists 100,000 to 150,000 distinct CDR3 sequences; around 25% of them were counted only once. About 37% of the sample is in the top ten clones. This clonotype has a single count. Its specific antigen is unknown. Base-call qualities are not available, and no considerably larger clone is one nucleotide away. One read alone lends weak support. The paper's findings and limits, for the study overall: Carriers of CMV infection plus the relevant HLA type were discriminated by the cumulative frequency of public TCR beta family members in the study cohort and in an independent roughly 340-donor cohort. The ex vivo response was dominated by HLA-C-restricted CMV-specific TCR beta clonotypes, which also provided the single most frequent clonotype in two of eight donors.

The chain couples TRBV9 to TRBJ2-3, with the D gene call left open. This sequence originates from a human donor in good health (CMV status not recorded). Some clones in this sample may be carry-over from other donors' samples. Sequenced sample: PBMCs, sequenced either directly or after in vitro stimulation (not recorded which). The CDR3: CASSYEVLGLDTQYF. The DNA sequence is as follows: TGTGCCAGCAGCTACGAGGTCCTTGGTTTGGATACGCAGTATTTT.